The clone carrying this T cell receptor beta chain has a count of ten or more. Germline CDR1 reads MRHNA; CDR2 reads SNTAGT. With V trimmed by 3 bases and J by 13 bases, 6 bases remained unmatched. CDR3 length equals 14 residues. The data originate from a study of response to subunit inactivated influenza vaccine. MiXCR, applied by TCRdb to the RT-PCR reads, yields one record per CDR3 protein. The table lists some 190,000 distinct CDR3 sequences, over 13% of them singletons. The specimen comprised CD8+ T cells sorted from PBMCs, sampled less than 6 days after vaccination. The chain recombines TRBV6-4 with TRBJ2-1, with TRBD2 matching 13 bases. The receptor's source is a man in his forties or fifties who received an inactivated influenza vaccine. The CDR3 coding sequence is TGTGCCAGCAGTGATAGTGGACTAGCGGGAGTACAGTTCTTC. This translates into CASSDSGLAGVQFF.